The 20 T cell receptor beta chains reported below all come from one sample, sequenced in a study of cytomegalovirus exposure and HLA in healthy donors. The primer mix had 60 Vbeta and 13 Jbeta primers. Only in-frame clones appear in the TCRdb table, and some are missing; sequencing was by immunoSEQ multiplex PCR. Here the sample spans about 98,000 clones, about 81% being singletons. Sequenced material: PBMCs. The receptors here all came from a middle-aged man in good health and CMV-seronegative.

The genes are TRBV5-1 and TRBJ2-7; TRBD2 agrees at 10 bases. V trimming: 1 base; J trimming: 4 bases; junction bases outside the gene matches: 11. This CDR3 has 17 amino acids. CDR1 and CDR2 (germline): SGHRS, YFSETQ. DNA of the CDR3: TGCGCCAGCAGCTTGAGCCCCAGCGGGGGGGCCGGGTACGAGCAGTACTTC. It yields the protein CASSLSPSGGAGYEQYF.

The chain recombines TRBV7-2 with TRBJ2-4, with TRBD2 as a possible D gene (6 bases). V lost 4 bases to trimming and J lost 1 base, with 11 bases between them. The CDR3 is 15 amino acids. Germline CDR1 reads SGHTA; CDR2 reads FQGNSA. CDR3 amino acids: CASSSGRVAKNIQYF. DNA of the CDR3: TGTGCCAGCAGCTCCGGGAGAGTGGCCAAAAACATTCAGTACTTC.

The V gene is TRBV28, the J gene TRBJ1-1; 10 nucleotides match TRBD1. This CDR3 contains 17 residues. Per germline, CDR1 MDHEN and CDR2 SYDVKM. Trimming cost V 6 bases and J 4 bases; bases outside gene matches: 14. CDR3 sequence reads: CASRQITRTGGVTEAFF. The DNA of the CDR3 is TGTGCCAGCAGACAAATAACCCGGACAGGGGGTGTCACTGAAGCTTTCTTT. Based on the CDR3 plus reference TRBV28 and TRBJ1-1, the full variable domain is DVKVTQSSRYLVKRTGEKVFLECVQDMDHENMFWYRQDPGLGLRLIYFSYDVKMKEKGDIPEGYSVSREKKERFSLILESASTNQTSMYLCASRQITRTGGVTEAFFGQGTRLTVV.

This chain uses TRBV6-5 with TRBJ2-2, with a tentative D call TRBD2 (6 bases). This CDR3 is 16 amino acids long. Germline CDR1 reads MNHEY; CDR2 reads SVGAGI. The ends were cut back, 4 bases at V and 0 bases at J, with 12 bases in the middle. CDR3 amino acids: CASSLGGFANTGELFF. CDR3 nucleotide sequence: TGTGCCAGCAGTTTGGGGGGTTTCGCGAACACCGGGGAGCTGTTTTTT.

This clone was observed a few times. The V gene is TRBV15, the J gene TRBJ1-1; no clear D. Germline V gene lookup returns CDR1 LNHNV and CDR2 YYDKDF (reference sequence). The CDR3 has 13 amino acids. The germline V and J ends were trimmed by 4 bases and 8 bases, with 14 bases remaining between them. The CDR3 is CATSNSNKREAFF. In nucleotides, the CDR3 is TGTGCCACCAGCAACTCAAACAAGCGAGAAGCTTTCTTT.

V usage is TRBV7-9 and J usage is TRBJ2-7; 7 nucleotides agree with TRBD2. Germline V gene data show CDR1 as SEHNR and CDR2 as FQNEAQ (reference sequence). Germline trimming cut 4 bases from V and 9 bases from J; bases unmatched to any gene: 9. The CDR3 spans 13 residues. CDR3 DNA: TGTGCCAGCAGCTATAGTGGCCGGGAGGCGCAGTACTTC. Amino acid sequence: CASSYSGREAQYF.

The gene calls are TRBV18 and TRBJ1-3, with unresolved D. This CDR3 region has 15 residues. The ends were cut back, 3 bases at V and 0 bases at J, with 9 bases in the middle. Germline loops: CDR1 KGHSH, CDR2 LQKENI. The CDR3 DNA is TGTGCCAGCTCACCCGGAGGGTCCTCTGGAAACACCATATATTTT. Protein sequence: CASSPGGSSGNTIYF.

For the CDR3, the DNA is TGTGCCAGCTCACCACCTAGCGCAGAGACCCAGTACTTC. As protein: CASSPPSAETQYF. The genes are TRBV18 and TRBJ2-5; D possibly corresponds to TRBD2 (5 bases). The CDR3 extends over 13 amino acids. V was pared by 0 bases and J by 4 bases, with 6 bases between. From germline, CDR1 is KGHSH and CDR2 LQKENI.

This clone was seen only a few times. This chain uses TRBV7-2 with TRBJ1-6, with D unresolved. The germline V and J ends were trimmed by 4 bases and 6 bases, with 19 bases remaining between them. Germline CDR1 is SGHTA and CDR2 is FQGNSA. The CDR3 extends over 17 amino acids. The CDR3: CASSYHAGWRFNSPLHF. In DNA form, the CDR3 reads TGTGCCAGCAGCTATCACGCAGGTTGGAGGTTTAATTCACCCCTCCACTTT.

The J gene is TRBJ1-6, the V gene TRBV9; D ambiguous. The CDR3 runs 12 residues. The ends were cut back, 3 bases at V and 6 bases at J, with 4 bases in the middle. Germline assignment: CDR1 SGDLS and CDR2 YYNGEE. CDR3 in DNA: TGTGCCAGCAGCGCGAGTAATTCACCCCTCCACTTT. Amino acid sequence: CASSASNSPLHF.

This chain connects TRBV6-5 to TRBJ2-5, with 10 bases aligning to TRBD1. V lost 6 bases to trimming and J lost 1 base; unmatched junction nucleotides: 5. Germline values: CDR1 MNHEY, CDR2 SVGAGI. This CDR3 region has 15 residues. CDR3 region: CASRPGTGVQETQYF. The DNA for the CDR3 is TGTGCCAGCAGACCCGGGACAGGGGTCCAAGAGACCCAGTACTTC.

The rearrangement links TRBV6-6 to TRBJ2-7; D is unclear. V was clipped by 2 bases and J by 2 bases, with 7 bases between them. The CDR3 loop spans 13 amino acids. Germline loops: CDR1 MNHNY, CDR2 SVGAGI (reference sequence). The chain's CDR3 is CASSYDTPYEQYF. The CDR3 DNA sequence: TGTGCCAGCAGTTACGACACCCCCTACGAGCAGTACTTC.

This clone was seen a handful of times. The chain employs TRBV14 and TRBJ2-7; D unresolved. V lost 1 base to trimming and J lost 4 bases, with 8 bases between them. This CDR3 has 13 residues. Germline assignment: CDR1 SGHDN and CDR2 FVKESK. The CDR3 is CASSQVVHYEQYF. CDR3 bases: TGTGCCAGCAGCCAAGTAGTGCATTACGAGCAGTACTTC.

The chain uses TRBV19 and TRBJ1-6; D might be TRBD1 (6 bases). The CDR3 contains 17 residues. Per the germline V gene, CDR1 is LNHDA and CDR2 is SQIVND (reference sequence). V was clipped by 6 bases and J by 4 bases, with 19 bases between them. CDR3: CASSIQKDSSYNSPLHF. As DNA, the CDR3 is TGTGCCAGTAGCATACAAAAGGACAGCAGTTATAATTCACCCCTCCACTTT.

V and J are TRBV14 and TRBJ1-1; the D is unclear. The CDR3 contains 15 residues. The germline gives CDR1 SGHDN, CDR2 FVKESK. V lost 0 bases to trimming and J lost 1 base, with 9 bases between them. The CDR3 loop is CASSQEMRWNTEAFF. The CDR3 DNA follows: TGTGCCAGCAGCCAAGAAATGCGCTGGAACACTGAAGCTTTCTTT.

The chain uses TRBV2 and TRBJ1-5, with TRBD1 matching over 8 bases. J gave up 2 bases and V 6 bases, and 9 bases lay outside the gene matches. CDR1 is SNHLY, CDR2 FYNNEI, per germline. The CDR3 runs 16 residues. Here the CDR3 DNA reads TGTGCCAGCAGAACAGGGGGGTCTATGGGCAATCAGCCCCAGCATTTT. The encoded protein is CASRTGGSMGNQPQHF.

In DNA, the CDR3 is TGTGCCGTGCAGGGATATGGCTACACCTTC. Encoded protein: CAVQGYGYTF. The chain recombines TRBV2 with TRBJ1-2; perhaps TRBD1 as D (5 bases). From germline, CDR1 is SNHLY and CDR2 FYNNEI. V was trimmed by 11 bases and J by 5 bases, leaving 9 bases between them. The CDR3 totals 10 residues.

The V call is TRBV12-5, the J call TRBJ1-1; D possibly corresponds to TRBD1 (6 bases). The CDR3 is 14 residues long. Trimming left V 1 base short and J 5 bases short, with 11 bases between. Germline values: CDR1 LGHNT, CDR2 FRNRAP. The CDR3 region has the DNA TGTGCTAGTGGTTTGGGGGGGCTCGGGACTGAAGCTTTCTTT. This encodes CASGLGGLGTEAFF.

J is TRBJ2-1 and V is TRBV7-9; no clear D. The germline V gene encodes CDR1 SEHNR and CDR2 FQNEAQ (reference sequence). CDR3 size: 14 residues. Between the trimmed V and J ends, which lost 4 bases and 2 bases, there was a span of 9 bases. The chain's CDR3 is CASSYGAPYNEQFF. For the CDR3, the DNA is TGTGCCAGCAGCTACGGAGCTCCCTACAATGAGCAGTTCTTC.

The V gene is TRBV7-3, the J gene TRBJ2-1, with 13 positions matching TRBD2. Trimming cost V 2 bases and J 7 bases; bases outside gene matches: 8. Germline V gene sequence: CDR1 SGHTA, CDR2 FQGTGA. This CDR3 comprises 17 residues. In nucleotides, the CDR3 is TGTGCCAGCAGCTTAGGACCGGTGACTAGCGGGGGGAATGAGCAGTTCTTC. Translating gives CASSLGPVTSGGNEQFF. The full variable domain, with the rest looked up from reference TRBV7-3 and TRBJ2-1, is GAGVSQTPSNKVTEKGKYVELRCDPISGHTALYWYRQSLGQGPEFLIYFQGTGAADDSGLPNDRFFAVRPEGSVSTLKIQRTERGDSAVYLCASSLGPVTSGGNEQFFGPGTRLTVL.